This TCR beta chain was found in a study of response to subunit inactivated influenza vaccine. TCRdb itself ran the RT-PCR reads through MiXCR, one entry per CDR3 protein. The profile shows over 750,000 distinct CDR3 sequences, 21% of them singletons. This clonotype was seen a few times. Its target is unknown. Points from the study as a whole: The authors offered the suggestion that each seasonal influenza vaccination recruits few new T cells.

CDR1 is SGHRS and CDR2 is YFSETQ in the germline V gene. This CDR3 comprises 12 residues. V lost 5 bases and J lost 8, with 13 bases in between. The chain couples TRBV5-1 to TRBJ1-2, with D possibly TRBD1 on 5 matching bases. This clonotype was obtained from a man aged 50 or older who received an inactivated influenza vaccine. This specimen was PBMCs from blood, taken roughly 5 days after vaccination. CDR3 bases: TGCGCCAGCAGATCGCAGGGAATCGGCTACACCTTC. Translating it yields CASRSQGIGYTF.